This is a list of T cell receptor beta chains from one sample in a study of cytotoxic CD8 clonotypes in ibrutinib-treated CLL. Assay used: immunoSEQ multiplex PCR; TCRdb lists only in-frame clones, some missing. The repertoire consists of around 150,000 clones, with roughly 86% occurring once and the leading ten covering around 2.1%. This specimen consisted of PBMCs, obtained after 12 months of ibrutinib treatment. These receptors came from a human donor with chronic lymphocytic leukemia. Each CDR3 is given with its conserved first and last residue. Fields, in order: V gene, D gene, clone size, J gene, CDR3 DNA, CDR3 protein. A D gene is named only where the DNA matches it firmly. The size of a clone is reported for some rows only, either as once, few or many, or as a class for expanded clones.

>TRBV10-3|-|-|TRBJ2-7
TGTGCCATCAGGGATGATGCGGGGGCTTCCTACGAGCAGTACTTC
CAIRDDAGASYEQYF
>TRBV28|-|-|TRBJ1-5
TGTGCCAGCAGTCTACTGGCGGCGAAGGGCCAGCCCCAGCATTTT
CASSLLAAKGQPQHF
>TRBV5-1|-|-|TRBJ2-5
TGCGCCAGCAGCTTGGGAACAGGGCGTCGGGAGACCCAGTACTTC
CASSLGTGRRETQYF
>TRBV5-1|-|-|TRBJ1-1
TGCGCCAGCAGCTTTGGGTCGGTGCAGGGTGGTTCTGAAGCTTTCTTT
CASSFGSVQGGSEAFF
>TRBV7-2|TRBD2|-|TRBJ2-3
TGTGCCAGCAGCCTAGCGGGAGGGATAGATACGCAGTATTTT
CASSLAGGIDTQYF
>TRBV7-3|-|-|TRBJ2-6
TGTGCCAGCAGCTTAACCCTCGGCTCTGGGGCCAACGTCCTGACTTTC
CASSLTLGSGANVLTF
>TRBV27|TRBD2|-|TRBJ2-5
TGTGCCCTTGCTCGAGCGGGAGGGCGGGAAGAGACCCAGTACTTC
CALARAGGREETQYF
>TRBV19|-|-|TRBJ2-6
TGTGCCAGTAGCGACGGTTCCGGGGCCAACGTCCTGACTTTC
CASSDGSGANVLTF
>TRBV19|TRBD1|-|TRBJ1-5
TGTGCCAGTAGTATAACAGGGGGCGGCGATCAGCCCCAGCATTTT
CASSITGGGDQPQHF
>TRBV7-2|-|-|TRBJ2-7
TGTGCCAGCAGCTTAAGGTCCCACGAGCAGTACTTC
CASSLRSHEQYF
>TRBV27|TRBD2|-|TRBJ2-3
TGTGCCAGCAGTTTGGAGTACGGGAGGGTCACAGATACGCAGTATTTT
CASSLEYGRVTDTQYF
>TRBV4-3|-|-|TRBJ1-2
TGCGCCAGCAGCCAGGGACGACCGGGAGATGGCTACACCTTC
CASSQGRPGDGYTF
>TRBV7-6|-|once|TRBJ2-5
TGTGCCAGCAGCTCACTAGGGGCCGCCCAAGAGACCCAGTACTTC
CASSSLGAAQETQYF
>TRBV4-1|-|-|TRBJ2-1
TGCGCCAGCAGCCAACCCGCTAGCCGTTTCTCCTACAATGAGCAGTTCTTC
CASSQPASRFSYNEQFF
>TRBV10-3|TRBD1|-|TRBJ1-2
TGTGCCATCAGTGACCCCAGGACAGGCCCGGATGGCTACACCTTC
CAISDPRTGPDGYTF
>TRBV10-3|-|-|TRBJ1-5
TGTGCCATCAGTGGGGACAATCAGCCCCAGCATTTT
CAISGDNQPQHF
>TRBV10-3|TRBD2|-|TRBJ2-1
TGTGCCATCAGTAGGACTAGCGGGGCGACCTACAATGAGCAGTTCTTC
CAISRTSGATYNEQFF
>TRBV7-6|TRBD2|-|TRBJ2-5
TGTGCCAGCAGCTTAGGTAGCGGGGGGGCCCGCGAGACCCAGTACTTC
CASSLGSGGARETQYF
>TRBV20-1|TRBD1|-|TRBJ1-1
TGCAGTGCATTCAGGGGGACTGAAGCTTTCTTT
CSAFRGTEAFF
>TRBV7-9|TRBD1|once|TRBJ2-5
TGTGCCAGCAGCTTGGGACAGCAAGAGACCCAGTACTTC
CASSLGQQETQYF
>TRBV6-5|TRBD2|-|TRBJ2-7
TGTGCCAGTTCAGGCATGAGCGGGAGGAGCTACGAGCAGTACTTC
CASSGMSGRSYEQYF
>TRBV2|TRBD1|-|TRBJ2-1
TGTGCCAGCAGTCCGGACAGGCACTACAATGAGCAGTTCTTC
CASSPDRHYNEQFF
>TRBV7-2|-|-|TRBJ2-3
TGTGCCAGCAGCCTAACAGTGGGGCCTCAATGGCAGTATTTT
CASSLTVGPQWQYF
>TRBV25-1|-|few|TRBJ1-2
TGTGCCAGCAGCCTGGAGGAGTTCAGTGGCTACACCTTC
CASSLEEFSGYTF
>TRBV7-2|TRBD2|-|TRBJ2-3
TGTGCCAGCAGCTCCAAACGGACTAGCGGGAGGGGTGATACGCAGTATTTT
CASSSKRTSGRGDTQYF
>TRBV27|TRBD1|-|TRBJ1-4
TGTGCCAGCAGTTTTCAACAGGGGCTTGGTGAAAAACTGTTTTTT
CASSFQQGLGEKLFF
>TRBV29-1|-|-|TRBJ1-3
TGCAGCGTTGAGGGGGGGGAGATGGCCGAAAACACCATATATTTT
CSVEGGEMAENTIYF
>TRBV7-3|TRBD1|-|TRBJ2-3
TGTGCCAGCAGCCCGACAGGGGGGAAGACAGATACGCAGTATTTT
CASSPTGGKTDTQYF
>TRBV7-2|-|-|TRBJ1-2
TGTGCCAGCACCAAACACAGGGAGGGCGGCTACACCTTC
CASTKHREGGYTF
>TRBV4-2|-|-|TRBJ1-2
TGTGCCAGCAGCCTAACGGGAGGGGGCTACACCTTC
CASSLTGGGYTF
>TRBV6-5|TRBD2|-|TRBJ2-7
TGTGCCAGCAGTTTGGGTACCCGACTAGCGGACGAGCAGTACTTC
CASSLGTRLADEQYF
>TRBV7-9|-|-|TRBJ1-3
TGTGCCAGCAGCTTAGGTGGTACAGGGCCGAAAGCGAAGAACACCATATATTTT
CASSLGGTGPKAKNTIYF
>TRBV11-2|-|many|TRBJ2-1
TGTGCCAGCAGCTTCGCGGGGGCCTCCTACAATGAGCAGTTCTTC
CASSFAGASYNEQFF